This TCR beta chain was found in a study of pediatric ulcerative colitis. Points from the study as a whole: A couple of rectal clonotypes were found only in ulcerative colitis patients, all of them.

Measured with immunoSEQ multiplex PCR; TCRdb has only the in-frame clones, and not every one. Of approximately 60,000 clones in the sample, approximately 87% were seen once. Details on this clone: Its cognate antigen is unknown.

From germline, CDR1 is MNHNY and CDR2 SVGAGI (reference sequence). Deletions cut 4 bases from V and 5 bases from J, with 15 bases between. This CDR3 comprises 15 residues. The chain links TRBV6-6 to TRBJ1-5; a weak D match, TRBD1 (5 bases). The receptor comes from a boy younger than 18 with severe ulcerative colitis. The sample consisted of blood. The CDR3 loop reads CASSSAGSTHQPQHF. CDR3 in DNA: TGTGCCAGCAGTTCTGCAGGGTCAACCCATCAGCCCCAGCATTTT.